This T cell receptor (beta chain) came from a study of blood T cell repertoires in COVID-19. The CDR3 contains 14 residues. CDR1 is LGHDT, CDR2 YNNKEL, per germline (reference sequence). Trimming pared 7 bases from V and 0 bases from J, leaving 9 bases between. This clone was observed once. Using immunoSEQ multiplex PCR, the repertoire was profiled, and TCRdb retains in-frame clones only, with some absent. The sample consists of 70,000 to 80,000 clones, around 91% of them appearing once. The sample was peripheral blood. The sequence came from a human donor in a cohort sampled during active COVID-19. The chain couples TRBV3-1 (or the pseudogene TRBV3-2) to TRBJ2-2; D might be TRBD1 (5 bases). CDR3 bases: TGTGCCAGCATGAAGGGGTCGAACACCGGGGAGCTGTTTTTT. Translation: CASMKGSNTGELFF.